This TCR beta chain was recovered during a study of blood T cell repertoires in COVID-19 (dated by TCRdb to 2018 to 2021). General notes on the study: Samples from collaborators originated in the United States, Italy and Spain and spanned both the acute and convalescent phases of COVID-19. The prospective study material was composed of cDNA or gDNA derived from T cells, B-cell-depleted T cells, or PBMCs. Subjects who had been exposed to COVID-19, were actively infected with it, or had recovered from it provided the deeply sampled blood TCRbeta repertoires that made up the dataset. The repertoires were made available in a free public database intended to serve as a resource for research on the immune response to SARS-CoV-2. The samples were drawn from two sources: the first 160 participants of the ongoing ImmuneRACE study, and 950 to 1,500 subjects contributed by 6 global collaborators. Sample metadata almost always included a de-identified subject ID, COVID-19 status, age in years and sex. Where available, HLA class I and class II types were taken from metadata supplied by the sample provider and were not determined by assay-based typing. Results the study describes overall, beyond this receptor: Clinical and demographic metadata were provided uncurated, with the amount varying by source and participant.

This clone was observed once. Its specific antigen is unknown. No base quality values were provided; no much bigger clone lies one nucleotide off. The CDR1 and CDR2 encoded by the germline V gene are SGHTS and YDEGEE. The CDR3 contains 14 residues, cysteine and phenylalanine counted. The CDR3 DNA has 42 bases and is translated from base 1. A distance of 19 bases separates the germline ends of V and J, which lose 4 bases and 10 bases respectively. Each collaborating institution followed its own protocols to collect whole blood in K2EDTA tubes. Collaborator samples were shipped for TCRbeta analysis as frozen whole blood, isolated PBMCs, or DNA extracted from either sample type. TCRbeta CDR3 regions were amplified from genomic DNA using the immunoSEQ Assay, a bias-controlled multiplex PCR. In the source study's methods: Within the assay, amplification of reference gene primers was used to estimate how many nucleated cells each sample contained. To quantify the absolute abundance of each unique TCRbeta CDR3 rearrangement, sequence reads were collapsed and filtered. For each sample, productive Simpson clonality was calculated as the square root of Simpson's diversity index across productive rearrangements. Not all clones reach the TCRdb copy of this immuneACCESS table, which keeps in-frame sequences only. Checked studies attribute under half of the gap to unresolved V genes and leave the rest unexplained. V, J and clone size reflect that table, while D and trimming were determined from the DNA. The sample has around 72,000 clones on record, approximately 92% of them singletons. The biggest ten clones account for less than 15% of the sample.

The TCR was taken from a human donor with active COVID-19. The donor label of this sample is uncertain. Recombination joined TRBV5-8 with TRBJ2-3, and possibly TRBD2, on 6 matching bases. Material: peripheral blood. CDR3 reads: CASSPSGSSPPQYF. The bases are TGTGCCAGCAGCCCCTCCGGGAGCTCCCCTCCGCAGTATTTT.